These 28 T cell receptor beta chains came from one sample sequenced in a study of blood T cell repertoires in COVID-19. Repertoires were generated with immunoSEQ multiplex PCR, while TCRdb's copy carries only in-frame clones and drops some. The sample consists of around 340,000 clones, around nine tenths of them appearing once. Material: PBMCs or T cells enriched from blood (not recorded which). These receptors were collected from a woman in her twenties or thirties who had been exposed to COVID-19.

The rearrangement links TRBV29-1 to TRBJ2-7; TRBD1 might be the D (6 bases). This CDR3 is 12 amino acids long. Trimming cost V 6 bases and J 3 bases, with 12 bases left between them. Germline assignment: CDR1 SQVTM and CDR2 ANQGSEA. The CDR3 region is CSVRDTDYEQYF. CDR3 sequence (DNA): TGCAGCGTCAGGGACACCGACTACGAGCAGTACTTC.

The V gene is TRBV7-8, the J gene TRBJ2-1; no clear D gene. Germline CDR1 reads SGHVS; CDR2 reads FQNEAQ. The CDR3 loop spans 14 amino acids. Between the trimmed V and J ends, which lost 5 bases and 1 base, there was a span of 9 bases. The CDR3 DNA is TGTGCCAGCAGCCCTATAAAATCCTACAATGAGCAGTTCTTC. Residues: CASSPIKSYNEQFF.

The CDR3 loop is CASSFVTGSGGGYNEQFF. CDR3 bases: TGTGCCAGCAGTTTCGTTACAGGGAGTGGTGGGGGTTACAATGAGCAGTTCTTC. This sequence joins TRBV27 and TRBJ2-1; a weak D match, TRBD1 (6 bases). Trimming removed 3 bases at V and 4 bases at J, with 22 bases between. The V gene's germline CDR1 is MNHEY and CDR2 SMNVEV (reference sequence). CDR3 length equals 18 residues.

The V call is TRBV27, the J call TRBJ2-3; D call uncertain. Per the germline V gene, CDR1 is MNHEY and CDR2 is SMNVEV (reference sequence). V lost 5 bases, J lost 2 bases, and 17 bases lay in between. This CDR3 has 16 residues. The CDR3 bases are TGTGCCAGCAGTCGGCCCCCCCAACTATCCACAGATACGCAGTATTTT. It specifies CASSRPPQLSTDTQYF.

The rearrangement joins TRBV7-9 to TRBJ1-1; 7 bases line up with TRBD1. The germline CDR1 and CDR2 sequences are SEHNR and FQNEAQ (reference sequence). J gave up 1 base and V 5 bases, and 7 bases lay outside the gene matches. This CDR3 contains 15 residues. The CDR3 region has the DNA TGTGCCAGCAGCCTCCGACAGGGAGCGAACACTGAAGCTTTCTTT. Its translation is CASSLRQGANTEAFF.

The chain combines TRBV5-8 with TRBJ2-3; the match to TRBD2 covers 13 bases. V shed 6 bases, J shed 2 bases, and the junction held 6 bases outside the gene matches. CDR3 size: 16 residues. Germline CDR1 and CDR2: SGHTS and YDEGEE. CDR3 sequence (DNA): TGTGCCAGCACCCTCGGACTAGCGGGGGACACAGATACGCAGTATTTT. The encoded protein is CASTLGLAGDTDTQYF. The variable domain in full, with the rest retrieved from reference TRBV5-8 and TRBJ2-3, is EAGVTQSPTHLIKTRGQQATLRCSPISGHTSVYWYQQALGLGLQFLLWYDEGEERNRGNFPPRFSGRQFPNYSSELNVNALELEDSALYLCASTLGLAGDTDTQYFGPGTRLTVL.

The chain joins TRBV5-1 to TRBJ2-7; the match to TRBD1 covers 7 bases. The trim removed 0 bases at V and 7 bases at J, leaving 7 bases unmatched. Germline CDR1 is SGHRS and CDR2 is YFSETQ. This CDR3 spans 14 amino acids. CDR3 sequence (DNA): TGCGCCAGCAGCTTGGACAGGGGTGATGGAGAGCAGTACTTC. This translates into CASSLDRGDGEQYF.

This clone appeared a single time. The V gene is TRBV11-3, the J gene TRBJ2-3; D might be TRBD2 (5 bases). The CDR3 spans 15 residues. The germline gives CDR1 SGHNT, CDR2 YENEEA. The V gene lost 3 bases and the J gene lost 0 bases, with 10 bases spanning the gap. CDR3 sequence: CASSLSGPSTDTQYF. The CDR3 DNA reads TGTGCCAGCAGCTTGAGCGGTCCGAGCACAGATACGCAGTATTTT.

For the CDR3, the DNA is TGTGCCAGCACCTGGGGGGACAGGGTGAACACCGGGGAGCTGTTTTTT. Its protein is CASTWGDRVNTGELFF. This chain uses TRBV11-2 with TRBJ2-2; 9 bases are a match to TRBD1. The trim removed 7 bases at V and 1 base at J, leaving 7 bases unmatched. From germline, CDR1 is SGHAT and CDR2 FQNNGV. There are 16 residues in the CDR3.

J is TRBJ1-2 and V is TRBV5-1; D might be TRBD1 (6 bases). V lost 4 bases and J lost 4, with 29 bases in between. This CDR3 comprises 19 residues. Looked up from germline, CDR1 is SGHRS and CDR2 is YFSETQ. DNA for the CDR3: TGCGCCAGCAGCCCTCGGACCGGGACAATGTCCCGAATAGTCTATGGCTACACCTTC. As protein: CASSPRTGTMSRIVYGYTF.

The chain joins TRBV7-8 to TRBJ1-2; 8 positions agree with TRBD1. The V segment lost 1 base and the J segment 6 bases; nucleotides outside the gene matches: 4. The germline gives CDR1 SGHVS, CDR2 FQNEAQ. The CDR3 loop spans 14 amino acids. The DNA of the CDR3 is TGTGCCAGCAGCTTAGTTCAGGGGGCACATGGCTACACCTTC. Translating it yields CASSLVQGAHGYTF.

V usage is TRBV19 and J usage is TRBJ1-6; 9 nucleotides align to TRBD1. The CDR3 has 15 residues. Germline CDR1 is LNHDA and CDR2 is SQIVND (reference sequence). Germline trimming cut 5 bases from V and 5 bases from J; bases unmatched to any gene: 4. The CDR3 loop is CASSAGTGNNSPLHF. In nucleotides, the CDR3 is TGTGCCAGTAGTGCCGGGACAGGGAATAATTCACCCCTCCACTTT.

The V call is TRBV9, the J call TRBJ1-6; D is unresolved. Germline CDR1 is SGDLS and CDR2 is YYNGEE. V was pared by 5 bases and J by 0 bases, with 15 bases between. The CDR3 runs 17 residues. CDR3 nucleotides: TGTGCCAGCAGTAAACGCGCTGAAAGCTCCTATAATTCACCCCTCCACTTT. Its translation: CASSKRAESSYNSPLHF. Full variable domain (outside the CDR3, taken from reference TRBV9 and TRBJ1-6): DSGVTQTPKHLITATGQRVTLRCSPRSGDLSVYWYQQSLDQGLQFLIQYYNGEERAKGNILERFSAQQFPDLHSELNLSSLELGDSALYFCASSKRAESSYNSPLHFGNGTRLTVT.

The chain employs TRBV7-3 and TRBJ2-7, with 9 bases matching TRBD2. V shed 0 bases and J 5 bases; nucleotides not matched to a gene: 2. Germline CDR1 is SGHTA and CDR2 is FQGTGA. CDR3 length equals 14 residues. The CDR3 DNA sequence: TGTGCCAGCAGCTTAACTAGCGGGAGTAACGAGCAGTACTTC. Protein sequence: CASSLTSGSNEQYF.

This chain uses TRBV28 with TRBJ1-1; weak D call: TRBD1 (6 bases). Germline V CDR1 and CDR2: MDHEN, SYDVKM. Trimming removed 2 bases from V and 2 bases from J, with 18 bases in between. CDR3 size: 17 residues. The CDR3 loop is CASSLPVQGPTNTEAFF. CDR3 DNA sequence: TGTGCCAGCAGTTTACCAGTACAGGGTCCAACAAACACTGAAGCTTTCTTT.

The rearrangement joins TRBV29-1 to TRBJ2-5; D perhaps matches TRBD2 (6 bases). In germline, CDR1 is SQVTM, CDR2 ANQGSEA. This CDR3 comprises 13 residues. Trimming removed 5 bases at V and 4 bases at J, with 14 bases between. CDR3 DNA sequence: TGCAGCGTTTCTGGGGTCGGGGGAGAGACCCAGTACTTC. This gives the protein CSVSGVGGETQYF. The entire variable domain, with the rest obtained from reference TRBV29-1 and TRBJ2-5, is as follows: SAVISQKPSRDICQRGTSLTIQCQVDSQVTMMFWYRQQPGQSLTLIATANQGSEATYESGFVIDKFPISRPNLTFSTLTVSNMSPEDSSIYLCSVSGVGGETQYFGPGTRLLVL.

At least ten counts were recorded for this clone. This chain links TRBV7-9 with TRBJ2-5, with 13 bases that match TRBD2. V dropped 5 bases and J dropped 5; count of bases not matched to a gene: 11. The CDR3 has 17 residues. CDR1 is SEHNR, CDR2 FQNEAQ, per germline (reference sequence). CDR3 bases: TGTGCCAGCAGCGCGAAGACTCCGGGACTAGCGGGGGAGACCCAGTACTTC. As protein: CASSAKTPGLAGETQYF.

This clone showed up just once. The V call is TRBV19, the J call TRBJ2-7, with 9 bases identical to TRBD2. Trimming at V came to 5 bases and at J to 7 bases, leaving 9 bases not matched to a gene. The length of the CDR3 is 14 residues. Per germline, CDR1 LNHDA and CDR2 SQIVND (reference sequence). CDR3 in DNA: TGTGCCAGTAGTCCCCTGGCGGGAGGGGGAGAGCAGTACTTC. Its protein product is CASSPLAGGGEQYF.

The chain carries TRBV11-2 and TRBJ2-2, with 10 bases identical to TRBD2. Germline CDR1 reads SGHAT; CDR2 reads FQNNGV. V dropped 2 bases and J dropped 5; count of bases not matched to a gene: 8. CDR3 length: 17 amino acids. This CDR3 reads CASSLWLAGVETGELFF. The DNA for the CDR3 is TGTGCCAGCAGCTTATGGCTAGCGGGAGTAGAAACCGGGGAGCTGTTTTTT.

The chain carries TRBV5-4 and TRBJ2-7; 7 bases match TRBD1. The V segment lost 3 bases and the J segment 3 bases; nucleotides outside the gene matches: 3. CDR3 length equals 13 residues. From germline, CDR1 is SGHNT and CDR2 YYREEE (reference sequence). Here the CDR3 DNA reads TGTGCCAGCAGCTATAACAGGGGCTACGAGCAGTACTTC. This codes for CASSYNRGYEQYF.

This chain connects TRBV27 to TRBJ2-1; 7 nucleotides align to TRBD1. Germline CDR1 is MNHEY and CDR2 is SMNVEV (reference sequence). V lost 5 bases, J lost 10 bases, and 8 bases stayed unmatched. The CDR3 contains 13 residues. Here the CDR3 reads CASSRQGANEQFF. The CDR3 DNA sequence: TGTGCCAGCAGTCGACAGGGAGCAAACGAGCAGTTCTTC.

The V call is TRBV19, the J call TRBJ2-1, with D perhaps matching TRBD2 (6 bases). The CDR3 loop spans 15 amino acids. V lost 4 bases and J lost 0, with 10 bases in between. Looked up from germline, CDR1 is LNHDA and CDR2 is SQIVND (reference sequence). The CDR3 sequence is CASSTRSGSYNEQFF. In DNA form, the CDR3 reads TGTGCCAGTAGTACGCGTAGCGGCTCCTACAATGAGCAGTTCTTC. The whole variable domain, filled in from reference TRBV19 and TRBJ2-1, reads DGGITQSPKYLFRKEGQNVTLSCEQNLNHDAMYWYRQDPGQGLRLIYYSQIVNDFQKGDIAEGYSVSREKKESFPLTVTSAQKNPTAFYLCASSTRSGSYNEQFFGPGTRLTVL.

V is TRBV6-5 and J is TRBJ1-2; tentative D call: TRBD1 (6 bases). V was shortened by 3 bases and J by 0 bases, with 14 bases between the two germline ends. CDR1 is MNHEY and CDR2 is SVGAGI in the germline V gene. This CDR3 spans 16 amino acids. The CDR3, as DNA: TGTGCCAGCAGTTATTCTCGGGACACTGCTAACTATGGCTACACCTTC. Translation: CASSYSRDTANYGYTF.

CDR3 region: CATSRDLADTGSGYEQYF. As DNA, the CDR3 is TGTGCCACCAGCAGAGATCTGGCGGATACAGGGTCCGGCTACGAGCAGTACTTC. The chain employs TRBV15 and TRBJ2-7; D possibly corresponds to TRBD1 (6 bases). This CDR3 has 18 amino acids. Germline V CDR1 and CDR2: LNHNV, YYDKDF (reference sequence). The V and J ends lost 0 bases and 3 bases respectively, with 21 bases between them.

The chain recombines TRBV10-3 with TRBJ2-1; 11 bases are shared with TRBD2. The CDR3 totals 16 residues. J was trimmed by 3 bases and V by 2 bases; bases with no gene match: 3. Germline CDR1 and CDR2: ENHRY and SYGVKD. CDR3 sequence (DNA): TGTGCCATCAGTGAGACTAGCGGGAGTATCTACAATGAGCAGTTCTTC. Translation gives CAISETSGSIYNEQFF.

The count of this clone is one. V is TRBV9 and J is TRBJ2-1; maybe TRBD2 (5 bases). Germline lookup yields CDR1 SGDLS and CDR2 YYNGEE. The CDR3 has 17 residues. The V end was cut by 0 bases, the J end by 9 bases, with 22 bases between. The CDR3 coding sequence is TGTGCCAGCAGCGTAGCCGGTATCCCGGGAAGTTCGCGTGAGCAGTTCTTC. It codes for CASSVAGIPGSSREQFF.

V usage is TRBV18 and J usage is TRBJ2-2; TRBD1 matches at 8 bases. The CDR3 extends over 17 amino acids. CDR1 KGHSH and CDR2 LQKENI come from the germline V gene. With 1 base clipped from V and 3 bases from J, the junction kept 7 bases outside the gene matches. CDR3 DNA sequence: TGTGCCAGCTCACCACGTTCAGGACAGGGTGACACCGGGGAGCTGTTTTTT. It translates to CASSPRSGQGDTGELFF.

The chain combines TRBV5-4 with TRBJ2-7; D is unresolved. Germline V CDR1 and CDR2: SGHNT, YYREEE (reference sequence). The CDR3 covers 14 residues. The germline V and J ends were trimmed by 0 bases and 2 bases, with 9 bases remaining between them. The CDR3 nucleotides are TGTGCCAGCAGCTTGGAAGTAGCCACCTACGAGCAGTACTTC. It specifies CASSLEVATYEQYF.